The 11 T cell receptor beta chains presented below share a single source sample, sequenced in a study of T cell clones after liver transplantation. Generated by immunoSEQ multiplex PCR, the TCRdb table keeps only in-frame clones and is missing some. This sample carries 65,000 to 70,000 clones, over 90% of them seen once, and the ten largest clones take approximately 0.96%. The sequenced sample was CD4+ T cells from blood, obtained approximately 26 months after liver transplant. Receptors originate from a human patient who received a liver transplant. Some T cells may arise from the graft donor.

The chain links TRBV27 to TRBJ1-6; TRBD1 matches at 9 bases. Germline CDR1 and CDR2: MNHEY and SMNVEV (reference sequence). The trim removed 2 bases at V and 6 bases at J, leaving 5 bases unmatched. This CDR3 contains 16 residues. The CDR3 sequence is CASSLRPGQGNSPLHF. DNA of the CDR3: TGTGCCAGCAGTTTACGCCCGGGACAGGGTAATTCACCCCTCCACTTT.

CDR3 protein: CASKKRLAGSTDTQYF. The CDR3 region has the DNA TGTGCCAGCAAAAAGAGACTAGCGGGGAGCACAGATACGCAGTATTTT. The V and J genes are TRBV2 and TRBJ2-3; TRBD2 agrees at 11 bases. V shed 7 bases, J shed 0 bases, and the junction held 6 bases outside the gene matches. Germline assignment: CDR1 SNHLY and CDR2 FYNNEI. The length of the CDR3 is 16 residues.

V gene TRBV5-1 combines with J gene TRBJ2-6; D perhaps matches TRBD1 (6 bases). Trimming removed 0 bases at V and 0 bases at J, with 10 bases between. This CDR3 region has 17 residues. Germline loops: CDR1 SGHRS, CDR2 YFSETQ. CDR3 nucleotides: TGCGCCAGCAGCTTGGTTACAGGGAACTCTGGGGCCAACGTCCTGACTTTC. Its protein product is CASSLVTGNSGANVLTF.

The genes are TRBV5-1 and TRBJ2-7; TRBD2 agrees at 14 bases. The CDR3 covers 16 residues. The V and J ends lost 4 bases and 2 bases, in that order; junction bases with no gene match: 5. Germline V gives CDR1 SGHRS, CDR2 YFSETQ. CDR3 bases: TGCGCCAGCAGCCTGGGACTAGCGGGAGCGGCCTACGAGCAGTACTTC. Its protein is CASSLGLAGAAYEQYF.

A single count supports this clone. V is TRBV7-9 and J is TRBJ2-7; TRBD2 agrees at 7 bases. This CDR3 comprises 13 residues. Germline V CDR1 and CDR2: SEHNR, FQNEAQ (reference sequence). With V trimmed by 2 bases and J by 6 bases, 4 bases remained unmatched. CDR3 in DNA: TGTGCCAGCAGCTTAAGGACTAGTGGCGAGCAGTACTTC. This encodes CASSLRTSGEQYF.

This clone showed up just once. The genes are TRBV7-7 and TRBJ1-1, with a tentative D call TRBD1 (6 bases). Germline V gene data show CDR1 as SSHAT and CDR2 as FNYEAQ (reference sequence). V lost 4 bases and J lost 3, with 9 bases in between. The CDR3 length is 13 residues. This chain's CDR3 is CASSSDRYTEAFF. The CDR3 nucleotides read TGTGCCAGCAGCTCTGACAGGTACACTGAAGCTTTCTTT.

This rearrangement joins TRBV6-1 to TRBJ1-1, with D hard to call. This CDR3 is 13 amino acids long. Germline CDR1 MNHNS, CDR2 SASEGT. Trimming shortened V by 1 base and J by 1 base, and 4 bases separated the two germline ends. The CDR3 sequence: CASSEGPNTEAFF. CDR3 nucleotide sequence: TGTGCCAGCAGTGAAGGCCCGAACACTGAAGCTTTCTTT.

The rearrangement links TRBV29-1 to TRBJ2-7, with D perhaps TRBD1 (5 bases). This CDR3 has 15 amino acids. The V gene lost 6 bases and the J gene lost 6 bases, with 24 bases spanning the gap. The germline V gene has CDR1 SQVTM and CDR2 ANQGSEA. The CDR3 DNA reads TGCAGCGTAGCAACAGGTTCTGCCTCCCTTAGCGAGCAGTACTTC. It specifies CSVATGSASLSEQYF.

This chain uses TRBV6-1 with TRBJ1-3; 7 nucleotides align to TRBD1. Trimming removed 6 bases from V and 2 bases from J; junction bases left unmatched: 4. The CDR3 totals 14 residues. CDR1 is MNHNS and CDR2 is SASEGT in the germline V gene. The CDR3 nucleotides read TGTGCCAGCAGGGCAGACAGGGCTGGAAACACCATATATTTT. Its translation: CASRADRAGNTIYF.

This chain joins TRBV28 and TRBJ1-1, with TRBD1 matching 8 bases. The junction had 9 bases not matched to a gene; V was cut back by 4 bases and J by 5 bases. The CDR3 is 15 amino acids. Germline values: CDR1 MDHEN, CDR2 SYDVKM. The CDR3 reads CASSSSGQGYTEAFF. CDR3 in DNA: TGTGCCAGCAGTTCCAGCGGACAGGGTTATACTGAAGCTTTCTTT.

The chain uses TRBV5-4 and TRBJ2-2; D is uncertain. CDR1 is SGHNT and CDR2 is YYREEE in the germline V gene (reference sequence). V lost 3 bases and J lost 4, with 1 base in between. The CDR3 is 11 residues long. The CDR3 DNA reads TGTGCCAGCAGCTCCACCGGGGAGCTGTTTTTT. It specifies CASSSTGELFF.